This TCR beta chain was captured by sequencing in a study of tumor-infiltrating lymphocytes in primary liver carcinoma. As for the study in general: Staging of the tumors gave T1-T3 N0M0, with widths of roughly 4.2 to 10 cm.

Germline lookup yields CDR1 MNHEY and CDR2 SVGAGI. The CDR3 sequence is 15 residues long. V lost 3 bases and J 4 bases, leaving 15 bases between the germline ends. Constant-region priming of around 500 ng total RNA yielded TCR beta cDNA. Libraries covering TCR beta were generated through three nested multiplex PCR rounds (using a slightly modified ARM-PCR). TRBV1-TRBV30 forward primers paired with a C-beta reverse primer drove the first two PCR rounds, approximately 11 cycles each. TCRdb passed the multiplex PCR reads through MiXCR, listing each CDR3 protein once. Altogether some 200,000 distinct CDR3 sequences are present, around 60% being singletons, with the ten largest covering roughly 6.4%. For blood RNA, unsorted whole blood served as the source, and germline DNA was extracted too. What was collected before surgery was approximately 3.8 milliliters of peripheral blood.

The J gene is TRBJ1-1, the V gene TRBV6-5; D possibly corresponds to TRBD1 (6 bases). This TCR was recovered from a woman in her fifties or sixties with primary liver carcinoma and hepatitis B virus infection. The specimen was peripheral blood. CDR3 protein: CASSYKITGTTEAFF. CDR3 in DNA: TGTGCCAGCAGTTATAAGATCACAGGGACCACTGAAGCTTTCTTT.